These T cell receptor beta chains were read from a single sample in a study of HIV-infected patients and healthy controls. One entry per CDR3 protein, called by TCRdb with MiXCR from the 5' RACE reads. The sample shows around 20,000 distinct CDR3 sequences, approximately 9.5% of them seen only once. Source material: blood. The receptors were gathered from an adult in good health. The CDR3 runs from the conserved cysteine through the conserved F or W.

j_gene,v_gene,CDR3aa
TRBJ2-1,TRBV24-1,CATSDFLEQFF
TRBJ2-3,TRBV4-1,CASSQISGSADTQYF
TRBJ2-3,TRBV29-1,CSVEKGWGADTQYF
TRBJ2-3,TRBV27,CASSFLAGEMGTQYF
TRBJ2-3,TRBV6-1,CASSPRGGTDTQYF
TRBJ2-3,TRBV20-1,CSASGTTSSTDTQYF
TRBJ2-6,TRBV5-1,CASSDYRGLSGANVLTF
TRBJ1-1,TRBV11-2,CASSLDRLDTEAFF
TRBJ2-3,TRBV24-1,CATSDLGTGADTQYF
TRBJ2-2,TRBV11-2,CASSAGNTGELFF
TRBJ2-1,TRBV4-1,CASSQWERGRALFYNEQFF
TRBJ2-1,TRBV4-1,CASSQDLGKSEQFF
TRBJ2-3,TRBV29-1,CSVSRSPLRGGRDTQYF
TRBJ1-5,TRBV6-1,CASAAYSNQPQHF
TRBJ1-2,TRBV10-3,CATTSPSGVVSYGYTF
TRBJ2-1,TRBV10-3,CATRRAGGLPEQFF
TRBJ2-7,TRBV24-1,CATKPDLSYEQYF
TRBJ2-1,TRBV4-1,CASSQESREVPFF
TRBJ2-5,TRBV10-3,CATKTGIIGTQYF
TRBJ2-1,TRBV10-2,CASTSGGLNEQFF
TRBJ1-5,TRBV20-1,CSARGSGSNQPQHF
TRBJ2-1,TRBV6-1,CASRLAGGLSDEQFF
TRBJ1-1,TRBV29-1,CSAMMGGGTEAFF
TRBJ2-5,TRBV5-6,CASSSPGRKEETQYF
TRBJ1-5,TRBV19,CASSPRPTRGQPQHF
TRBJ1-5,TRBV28,CASRSRGQPQHF
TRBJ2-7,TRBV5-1,CASSFSGPPGEQYF
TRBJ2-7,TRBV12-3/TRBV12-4,CASSLGQPQDEQYF
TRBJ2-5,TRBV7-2,CASSLEAETQYF